This T cell receptor (beta chain) comes out of a study of early T cells in non-severe SARS-CoV-2 infection. This clonotype was observed a handful of times. The CDR3 length is 17 residues. Germline assignment: CDR1 SGDLS and CDR2 YYNGEE. V lost 3 bases and J 2 bases, leaving 19 bases between the germline ends. A single record per CDR3 protein comes from TCRdb applying MiXCR to the 5' RACE reads. The sample yields 50,000 to 55,000 distinct CDR3 sequences, around a tenth seen once. The specimen sequenced was whole blood. The clonotype originates from an adult who was a healthcare worker with PCR-confirmed SARS-CoV-2 infection or an uninfected control (not recorded which). The chain joins TRBV9 to TRBJ2-3, with D perhaps matching TRBD1 or TRBD2 (6 bases each). CDR3 DNA: TGTGCCAGCAGCGCCCGAGGGGGGTTTCGGAACACAGATACGCAGTATTTT. This translates into CASSARGGFRNTDTQYF.